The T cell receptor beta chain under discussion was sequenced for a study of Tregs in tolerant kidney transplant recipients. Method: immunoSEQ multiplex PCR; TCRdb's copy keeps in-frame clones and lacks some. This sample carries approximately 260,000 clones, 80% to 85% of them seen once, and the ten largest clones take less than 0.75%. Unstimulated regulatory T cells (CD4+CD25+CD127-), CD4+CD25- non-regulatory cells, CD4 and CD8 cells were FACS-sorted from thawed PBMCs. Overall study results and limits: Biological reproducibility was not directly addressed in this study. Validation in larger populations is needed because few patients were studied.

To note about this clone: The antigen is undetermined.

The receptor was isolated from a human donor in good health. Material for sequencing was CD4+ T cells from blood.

CDR3 sequence (DNA): TGTGCCAGCAGCCCCTCTAGGGGTCACCAGCCCCAGCATTTT. Translated, it gives CASSPSRGHQPQHF. The chain joins TRBV11-2 to TRBJ1-5; D is possibly TRBD1 (5 bases). V was clipped by 5 bases and J by 7 bases, with 15 bases between them. The CDR3 is 14 amino acids. Germline lookup yields CDR1 SGHAT and CDR2 FQNNGV. The whole variable domain, filled in from reference TRBV11-2 and TRBJ1-5, reads EAGVAQSPRYKIIEKRQSVAFWCNPISGHATLYWYQQILGQGPKLLIQFQNNGVVDDSQLPKDRFSAERLKGVDSTLKIQPAKLEDSAVYLCASSPSRGHQPQHFGDGTRLSIL.